This T cell receptor beta chain was documented in a study of T cell clonality in common variable immunodeficiency. Study observations and caveats: Fewer TCRbeta clones were shared among CVID subjects than controls. Compared with healthy controls, CVID subjects showed increased TCRbeta clonality, mostly in about a third. In common variable immunodeficiency, TCR beta chains reportedly carried fewer deletions and N-nucleotide insertions. What drives increased CVID clonality needs T cell subpopulation sequencing.

Germline V gene sequence: CDR1 MNHEY, CDR2 SVGEGT. J gave up 2 bases and V 2 bases, and 2 bases lay outside the gene matches. CDR3 size: 15 residues. Data came from immunoSEQ multiplex PCR; TCRdb stores just in-frame clones and leaves some out. Observed in the sample are roughly 38,000 clones, none of them singletons. This clone was recorded at least ten times. Its cognate antigen is unknown. The read comes to an end 3 residues before the CDR3 does, leaving the germline J gene to fill in the end. This TCR was sampled from a person aged 18 to 70 in good health. The specimen was peripheral blood mononuclear cells. V gene TRBV6-2 or TRBV6-3 combines with J gene TRBJ2-1, with 8 bases lining up with TRBD2. The CDR3 sequence: CASSYIAGTYNEQFF. The part of the CDR3 DNA that was read is TGTGCCAGCAGTTACATAGCGGGAACCTACAATGAG.